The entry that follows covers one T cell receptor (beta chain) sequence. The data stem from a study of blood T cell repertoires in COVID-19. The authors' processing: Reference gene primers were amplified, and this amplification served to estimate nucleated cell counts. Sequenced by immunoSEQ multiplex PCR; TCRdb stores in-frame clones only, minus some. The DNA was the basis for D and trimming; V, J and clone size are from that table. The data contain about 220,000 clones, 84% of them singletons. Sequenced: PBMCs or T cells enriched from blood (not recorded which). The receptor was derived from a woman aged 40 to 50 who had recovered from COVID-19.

CDR3 coding DNA: TGTGCCATCAGCGGGACTAGCGGCACCTACAATGAGCAGTTCTTC. Protein sequence: CAISGTSGTYNEQFF. The rearrangement joins TRBV10-3 to TRBJ2-1; 11 bases map to TRBD2. The CDR3 is 15 residues long. With V trimmed by 6 bases and J by 2 bases, 3 bases remained unmatched. Germline CDR1 reads ENHRY; CDR2 reads SYGVKD.